This TCR beta chain was captured by sequencing in a study of Tregs in tolerant kidney transplant recipients. The assay was immunoSEQ multiplex PCR, and TCRdb's table has in-frame clones only and misses some. This sample has approximately 43,000 clones, with about 90% found just once. The CDR3 length is 14 residues. The germline V gene encodes CDR1 MNHNY and CDR2 SVGAGI (reference sequence). The V end was cut by 4 bases, the J end by 7 bases, with 14 bases between. The clonotype originates from a human donor in good health. The rearrangement links TRBV6-6 to TRBJ1-5; a weak D match, TRBD1 (5 bases). Sequences were obtained from Tregs from blood. CDR3 DNA: TGTGCCAGCAGTTCGGGGCAGGGATTCCAGCCCCAGCATTTT. Translating gives CASSSGQGFQPQHF.